Listed here are 29 T cell receptor beta chains from one sample, sequenced in a study of cytomegalovirus exposure and HLA in healthy donors. It was with 60 Vbeta and 13 Jbeta primers that the PCR ran. Using immunoSEQ multiplex PCR, the repertoire was profiled, and TCRdb retains in-frame clones only, with some absent. This sample has 150,000 to 200,000 clones, with over 70% found just once. The sequencing sample was made of PBMCs. These TCRs come from a woman in her forties in good health and CMV-seropositive.

The chain combines TRBV5-1 with TRBJ2-5; 8 nucleotides match TRBD1. The CDR3 spans 17 residues. The V segment lost 0 bases and the J segment 2 bases; nucleotides outside the gene matches: 9. Germline loops: CDR1 SGHRS, CDR2 YFSETQ. CDR3 nucleotides: TGCGCCAGCAGCTTGGGGTCCCCCGGGACAGGACAAGAGACCCAGTACTTC. It specifies CASSLGSPGTGQETQYF.

In its sample, this clone was seen once. The rearrangement joins TRBV5-1 to TRBJ1-4; 12 bases are shared with TRBD1. V gave up 0 bases and J gave up 5 bases; unmatched junction bases: 5. Germline V gives CDR1 SGHRS, CDR2 YFSETQ. The CDR3 extends over 17 amino acids. The CDR3 coding sequence is TGCGCCAGCAGCTTGGGAGGGACAGGGGGCAGAAATGAAAAACTGTTTTTT. It yields the protein CASSLGGTGGRNEKLFF.

The gene calls are TRBV5-1 and TRBJ2-7; D may be TRBD1 (5 bases). This CDR3 comprises 15 residues. The germline V gene encodes CDR1 SGHRS and CDR2 YFSETQ. V was shortened by 1 base and J by 0 bases, with 11 bases between the two germline ends. CDR3 nucleotides: TGCGCCAGCAGCTTGTCACAGGCGAGCTCCTACGAGCAGTACTTC. Encoded protein: CASSLSQASSYEQYF. Full variable domain (rest looked up from reference TRBV5-1 and TRBJ2-7): KAGVTQTPRYLIKTRGQQVTLSCSPISGHRSVSWYQQTPGQGLQFLFEYFSETQRNKGNFPGRFSGRQFSNSRSEMNVSTLELGDSALYLCASSLSQASSYEQYFGPGTRLTVT.

The V gene is TRBV6-1, the J gene TRBJ1-4; D not resolved. V was clipped by 1 base and J by 10 bases, with 13 bases between them. The CDR3 length is 14 residues. Germline V gene lookup returns CDR1 MNHNS and CDR2 SASEGT. The CDR3 DNA reads TGTGCCAGCAGTGAAGATCGTCAGGTGGGAAAACTGTTTTTT. This gives the protein CASSEDRQVGKLFF.

This clone has ten or more counts. This chain connects TRBV4-2 to TRBJ1-2, with TRBD1 matching 8 bases. The CDR3 is 17 residues long. With 6 bases clipped from V and 0 bases from J, the junction kept 12 bases outside the gene matches. Germline assignment: CDR1 LGHNA and CDR2 YNFKEQ. This CDR3 reads CASRFGTGALANYGYTF. The CDR3 region has the DNA TGTGCCAGCAGGTTCGGGACAGGCGCTTTAGCTAACTATGGCTACACCTTC.

The chain recombines TRBV13 with TRBJ1-1; TRBD1 might be the D (6 bases). Germline-derived CDR1 and CDR2 are PRHDT and FYEKMQ (reference sequence). The V and J ends lost 0 bases and 1 base respectively, with 15 bases between them. This CDR3 contains 17 residues. CDR3 bases: TGTGCCAGCAGCTTAGGAGGTGTAAGGACAGCGAACACTGAAGCTTTCTTT. This sequence encodes CASSLGGVRTANTEAFF. The variable domain in full, completed from reference TRBV13 and TRBJ1-1, reads AAGVIQSPRHLIKEKRETATLKCYPIPRHDTVYWYQQGPGQDPQFLISFYEKMQSDKGSIPDRFSAQQFSDYHSELNMSSLELGDSALYFCASSLGGVRTANTEAFFGQGTRLTVV.

This chain links TRBV4-1 with TRBJ2-3; D perhaps matches TRBD2 (6 bases). The germline CDR1 and CDR2 sequences are MGHRA and YSYEKL. This CDR3 region has 16 residues. Trimming took 4 bases from V and 5 from J, leaving 19 bases between them. CDR3 DNA sequence: TGCGCCAGCAGCCCCCGTTTCGGGGGTCAATTAGATACGCAGTATTTT. Amino acids: CASSPRFGGQLDTQYF.

The chain links TRBV6-5 to TRBJ2-5, with a tentative D call TRBD2 (5 bases). Trimming removed 8 bases from V and 1 base from J, with 14 bases in between. This CDR3 spans 14 amino acids. CDR1 and CDR2 from the germline V gene are MNHEY and SVGAGI. The DNA of the CDR3 is TGTGCCAGCTCCGCCCTGGGGAGCCAAGAGACCCAGTACTTC. It codes for CASSALGSQETQYF.

The V and J genes are TRBV11-3 and TRBJ1-3; D not certain. From germline, CDR1 is SGHNT and CDR2 YENEEA. V lost 1 base to trimming and J lost 3 bases, with 13 bases between them. CDR3 length equals 16 residues. The CDR3 spells CASSLGGSRFGNTIYF. The CDR3 nucleotides are TGTGCCAGCAGCTTAGGAGGCAGCAGATTTGGAAACACCATATATTTT.

The rearrangement uses TRBV7-3 and TRBJ2-2, with 9 bases aligning to TRBD2. This CDR3 spans 17 amino acids. Losses at the gene ends were 2 bases for V and 1 base for J; bases not matched to a gene: 5. Germline CDR1 is SGHTA and CDR2 is FQGTGA. DNA for the CDR3: TGTGCCAGCAGCTTAGTCGCAGCGGGGGGGAACACCGGGGAGCTGTTTTTT. This encodes CASSLVAAGGNTGELFF.

In this sample, this clone turned up a few times. V usage is TRBV4-1 and J usage is TRBJ1-2; D is unresolved. The CDR3 is 15 amino acids. The germline V and J ends were trimmed by 0 bases and 4 bases, with 12 bases remaining between them. Germline CDR1 MGHRA, CDR2 YSYEKL. DNA of the CDR3: TGCGCCAGCAGCCAAGATCGGGAGCGGGTCTATGGCTACACCTTC. It encodes CASSQDRERVYGYTF.

This clone was picked up one time. The chain uses TRBV7-8 and TRBJ2-7, with D tentatively TRBD1 (6 bases). From germline, CDR1 is SGHVS and CDR2 FQNEAQ. The V gene lost 2 bases and the J gene lost 3 bases, with 14 bases spanning the gap. This CDR3 is built from 15 residues. DNA for the CDR3: TGTGCCAGCAGCTTAAGGCCGGGACAAGACTACGAGCAGTACTTC. Translation: CASSLRPGQDYEQYF.

This chain joins TRBV7-2 and TRBJ1-2; 7 bases fit TRBD1. Losses at the gene ends were 5 bases for V and 1 base for J; bases not matched to a gene: 7. Germline V lookup: CDR1 SGHTA, CDR2 FQGNSA. CDR3 length: 15 residues. The chain's CDR3 is CASSPVQGSNYGYTF. CDR3 DNA: TGTGCCAGCAGCCCCGTACAGGGGAGTAACTATGGCTACACCTTC.

The CDR3 region is CASSLVLGSETQYF. The CDR3 nucleotides read TGCGCCAGCAGCTTGGTTCTAGGATCAGAGACCCAGTACTTC. The chain recombines TRBV5-1 with TRBJ2-5; no definite D call. V was trimmed by 0 bases and J by 4 bases, leaving 10 bases between them. From germline, CDR1 is SGHRS and CDR2 YFSETQ. The CDR3 length is 14 residues. The full variable domain, in which reference TRBV5-1 and TRBJ2-5 provide the parts outside the CDR3, is KAGVTQTPRYLIKTRGQQVTLSCSPISGHRSVSWYQQTPGQGLQFLFEYFSETQRNKGNFPGRFSGRQFSNSRSEMNVSTLELGDSALYLCASSLVLGSETQYFGPGTRLLVL.

The V gene is TRBV21-1, the J gene TRBJ1-2; the D call of TRBD1 is as the table states it, not checked on the DNA. TRBV21-1 is a recognized pseudogene. The CDR3 runs to 17 residues. The CDR3, as DNA: TGTGCCAGCAGCTGCCTGAGAACAGGGGATCCCATCTATGGCTACACCTTC. This encodes CASSCLRTGDPIYGYTF.

The chain employs TRBV18 and TRBJ2-2; 8 bases fit TRBD1. Germline V gene data show CDR1 as KGHSH and CDR2 as LQKENI. The CDR3 has 16 amino acids. The V segment lost 4 bases and the J segment 5 bases; nucleotides outside the gene matches: 9. This CDR3 is CASSQNRDRRTGELFF. CDR3 in DNA: TGTGCCAGCTCACAAAACCGGGACAGGAGAACCGGGGAGCTGTTTTTT.

CDR3 region: CASSSGFSTEAFF. The CDR3 DNA reads TGTGCCAGCAGCTCGGGGTTTAGCACTGAAGCTTTCTTT. V gene TRBV11-3 combines with J gene TRBJ1-1; no reliable D call. V was pared by 4 bases and J by 4 bases, with 10 bases between. Germline V gives CDR1 SGHNT, CDR2 YENEEA. This CDR3 is built from 13 residues.

V gene TRBV18 combines with J gene TRBJ1-4; D possibly corresponds to TRBD1 (5 bases). Trimming pared 6 bases from V and 4 bases from J, leaving 18 bases between. In germline, CDR1 is KGHSH, CDR2 LQKENI. CDR3 length: 16 residues. The CDR3 region is CASSPPHGGDNEKLFF. The CDR3 region has the DNA TGTGCCAGCTCCCCTCCCCATGGGGGGGATAATGAAAAACTGTTTTTT.

This clone was counted at least ten times. CDR3 sequence reads: CASSSGTNHEKLFF. In DNA, the CDR3 is TGTGCCAGCAGCTCGGGTACGAATCACGAAAAACTGTTTTTT. The gene calls are TRBV7-2 and TRBJ1-4; the D is unclear. The V end lost 4 bases, the J end lost 8 bases, and 14 bases lay between the germline ends. The CDR3 has 14 amino acids. Germline V gene sequence: CDR1 SGHTA, CDR2 FQGNSA.

J is TRBJ1-1 and V is TRBV4-2, with a tentative D call TRBD1 (6 bases). Trimming removed 4 bases from V and 5 bases from J, with 17 bases in between. The CDR3 spans 15 residues. In germline, CDR1 is LGHNA, CDR2 YNFKEQ. CDR3 nucleotide sequence: TGTGCCAGCAGCCCAAGGGAAGGGGGAGTTACTGAAGCTTTCTTT. Its translation: CASSPREGGVTEAFF.

The J gene is TRBJ2-3, the V gene TRBV30, with 10 bases that match TRBD2. CDR1 is GTSNPN and CDR2 is SVGIG in the germline V gene (reference sequence). The J segment lost 3 bases and the V segment lost 5 bases, leaving 8 bases of the junction unmatched. The CDR3 runs 15 residues. CDR3 protein: CAWSLLAGETDTQYF. CDR3 in DNA: TGTGCCTGGTCTCTGCTAGCGGGGGAAACAGATACGCAGTATTTT.

The chain uses TRBV30 and TRBJ2-1; 8 nucleotides match TRBD1. Per germline, CDR1 GTSNPN and CDR2 SVGIG (reference sequence). The CDR3 has 15 amino acids. With 4 bases clipped from V and 13 bases from J, the junction kept 18 bases outside the gene matches. The DNA of the CDR3 is TGTGCCTGGACTCCCGGCGAGGGCAACAGGGGGAGTCAGTTCTTC. Translated, it gives CAWTPGEGNRGSQFF.

The rearrangement links TRBV2 to TRBJ1-5; D may be TRBD1 (5 bases). Germline V gives CDR1 SNHLY, CDR2 FYNNEI. Trimming removed 4 bases from V and 7 bases from J, with 11 bases in between. The CDR3 sequence is 13 residues long. CDR3: CASSVRGRQPQHF. The CDR3 DNA reads as TGTGCCAGCAGTGTGCGGGGCCGCCAGCCCCAGCATTTT.

This clone was seen just once. The chain is built from TRBV9 and TRBJ2-1; the match to TRBD2 covers 12 bases. Trimming at V came to 2 bases and at J to 1 base, leaving 1 base not matched to a gene. The CDR3 sequence is 16 residues long. Germline V gene sequence: CDR1 SGDLS, CDR2 YYNGEE. CDR3 in DNA: TGTGCCAGCAGCGTCGGGACTAGCGGGTCCTACAATGAGCAGTTCTTC. This codes for CASSVGTSGSYNEQFF. Complete variable domain (other parts from reference TRBV9 and TRBJ2-1): DSGVTQTPKHLITATGQRVTLRCSPRSGDLSVYWYQQSLDQGLQFLIQYYNGEERAKGNILERFSAQQFPDLHSELNLSSLELGDSALYFCASSVGTSGSYNEQFFGPGTRLTVL.

This clone was counted a few times. The V gene is TRBV4-3, the J gene TRBJ1-1; tentative D call: TRBD1 (5 bases). Germline CDR1 is LGHNA and CDR2 is YSLEER. The CDR3 extends over 14 amino acids. V lost 5 bases and J lost 4, with 14 bases in between. CDR3 in amino acids: CASSYQGQGTEAFF. CDR3 bases: TGCGCCAGCAGCTACCAGGGCCAGGGCACTGAAGCTTTCTTT.

This rearrangement joins TRBV19 to TRBJ2-2; D is unresolved. Germline CDR1 LNHDA, CDR2 SQIVND (reference sequence). The CDR3 extends over 13 amino acids. The V and J ends lost 6 bases and 1 base respectively, with 6 bases between them. The CDR3 coding sequence is TGTGCCAGTAGCACTATGAACACCGGGGAGCTGTTTTTT. This sequence encodes CASSTMNTGELFF.

The chain joins TRBV19 to TRBJ1-5; D is uncertain. V was trimmed by 0 bases and J by 6 bases, leaving 9 bases between them. Germline CDR1 and CDR2: LNHDA and SQIVND (reference sequence). The CDR3 runs 14 residues. The CDR3, as DNA: TGTGCCAGTAGTATAGATCTCGGGTTTCAGCCCCAGCATTTT. It encodes CASSIDLGFQPQHF.

This clone was detected only a few times. The rearrangement uses TRBV15 and TRBJ2-7; 10 bases match TRBD1. V gave up 7 bases and J gave up 3 bases; unmatched junction bases: 3. Germline V gives CDR1 LNHNV, CDR2 YYDKDF (reference sequence). The CDR3 loop spans 13 amino acids. The CDR3 region is CATTRDRGYEQYF. The CDR3 DNA sequence: TGTGCCACCACTCGGGACAGGGGCTACGAGCAGTACTTC.

The chain has TRBV30 and TRBJ1-5, with D unclear. V was cut by 5 bases and J by 4 bases, with 12 bases left in between. The germline gives CDR1 GTSNPN, CDR2 SVGIG (reference sequence). The CDR3 runs 13 residues. CDR3: CAWRPGLNQPQHF. The CDR3 coding sequence is TGTGCCTGGCGCCCTGGGCTTAATCAGCCCCAGCATTTT.